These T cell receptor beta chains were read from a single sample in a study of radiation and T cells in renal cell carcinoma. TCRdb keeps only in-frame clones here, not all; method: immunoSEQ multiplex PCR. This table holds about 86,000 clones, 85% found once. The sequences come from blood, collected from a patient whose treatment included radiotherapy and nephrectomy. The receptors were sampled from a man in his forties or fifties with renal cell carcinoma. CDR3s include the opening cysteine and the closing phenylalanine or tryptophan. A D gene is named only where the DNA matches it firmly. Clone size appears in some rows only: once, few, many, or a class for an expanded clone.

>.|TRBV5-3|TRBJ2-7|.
TGTGCCAGAAGCTTGGACGGGGCGCGGCACGAGCAGTACTTC
CARSLDGARHEQYF
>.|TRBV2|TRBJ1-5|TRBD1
TGTGCCAGCAGATCCGGGACAGGGTGGAGCAATCAGCCCCAGCATTTT
CASRSGTGWSNQPQHF
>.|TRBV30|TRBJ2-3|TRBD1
TGTGCCTGGGACGGGACAGGATTTGGCACAGATACGCAGTATTTT
CAWDGTGFGTDTQYF
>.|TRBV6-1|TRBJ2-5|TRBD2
TGTGCCAGCAGCGCTAGCGGGAGGGTTGAGACCCAGTACTTC
CASSASGRVETQYF
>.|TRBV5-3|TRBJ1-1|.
TGTGCCAGAAGCATGATTTACTGGGGGCTCAGACCGAACACTGAAGCTTTCTTT
CARSMIYWGLRPNTEAFF
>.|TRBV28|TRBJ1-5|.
TGTGCCAGCAGTAATAGTAGGCCCCAGCATTTT
CASSNSRPQHF
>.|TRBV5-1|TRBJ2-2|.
TGCGCCAGCAGCTTGTCACTATCCGGCACTCCCGGGGAGCTGTTTTTT
CASSLSLSGTPGELFF
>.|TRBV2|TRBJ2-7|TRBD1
TGTGCCGTTAAGGGGGGACAGGGGCCCCGTTCCTACGAGCAGTACTTC
CAVKGGQGPRSYEQYF
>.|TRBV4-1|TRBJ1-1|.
TGCGCCAGCAGCCAAGAAGTTTCGTACTCGAACACTGAAGCTTTCTTT
CASSQEVSYSNTEAFF
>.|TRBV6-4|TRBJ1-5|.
TGTGCCAGCAGTGCTTCAGGAGATCAGCCCCAGCATTTT
CASSASGDQPQHF
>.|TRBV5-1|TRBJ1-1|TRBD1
TGCGCCAGCAGCTCGACAGGGGACACTGAAGCTTTCTTT
CASSSTGDTEAFF
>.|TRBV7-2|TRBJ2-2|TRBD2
TGTGCCAGCAGCTTAGAACTCCTAGCGGAGAGAACCGGGGAGCTGTTTTTT
CASSLELLAERTGELFF
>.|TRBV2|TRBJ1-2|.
TGTGCCAGCAGTGCCTTTTCTCCGGGGGGAAACTATGGCTACACCTTC
CASSAFSPGGNYGYTF
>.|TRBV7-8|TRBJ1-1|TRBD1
TGTGCCAGCAGCTTGGACAGGGGAAGGCCGAACACTGAAGCTTTCTTT
CASSLDRGRPNTEAFF
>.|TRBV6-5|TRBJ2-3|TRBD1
TGTGCCAGCGGCAACCCAGGGGGAAGCACAGATACGCAGTATTTT
CASGNPGGSTDTQYF
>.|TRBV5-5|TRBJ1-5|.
TGTGCCAGCGGCGATAGCAATCAGCCCCAGCATTTT
CASGDSNQPQHF
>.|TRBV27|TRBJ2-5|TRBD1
TGTGCCAGCAGTTACGGACAGGGGCAAGAGACCCAGTACTTC
CASSYGQGQETQYF
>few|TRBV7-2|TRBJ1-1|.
TGTGCCAGCAGCTTTGGTGAGAACACTGAAGCTTTCTTT
CASSFGENTEAFF
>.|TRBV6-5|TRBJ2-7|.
TGTGCCAGCAGTTACTCGGGAAACCCCGGCGGGCAGTACTTC
CASSYSGNPGGQYF
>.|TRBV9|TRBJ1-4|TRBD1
TGTGCCAGCAGCGAGGGGACAGGGCGTGAAAAACTGTTTTTT
CASSEGTGREKLFF
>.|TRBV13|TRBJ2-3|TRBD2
TGTGCCAGCAGCTTACAGCTAGCGGGCACAGATACGCAGTATTTT
CASSLQLAGTDTQYF
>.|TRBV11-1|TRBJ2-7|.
TGTGCCAGCAGCTTAAGAGATGTCTACGAGCAGTACTTC
CASSLRDVYEQYF
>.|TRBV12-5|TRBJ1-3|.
TGTGCTAGTGGTTCGAGCGGACTGTTCTCTGGAAACACCATATATTTT
CASGSSGLFSGNTIYF
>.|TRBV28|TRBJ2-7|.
TGTGCCAGCAGTTCTCAGGTGGGCGAGCAGTACTTC
CASSSQVGEQYF
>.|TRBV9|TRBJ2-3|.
TGTGCCAGCAGCGTTACACAGGGCGGCCTAGATACGCAGTATTTT
CASSVTQGGLDTQYF
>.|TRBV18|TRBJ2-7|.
TGTGCCAGCTCACCTAGGGCTAGCGTATACGAGCAGTACTTC
CASSPRASVYEQYF
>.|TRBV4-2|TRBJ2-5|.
TGTGCCAGCAGCCAAGGACATTCAGGGAAAGTAGAGACCCAGTACTTC
CASSQGHSGKVETQYF
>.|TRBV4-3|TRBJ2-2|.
TGCGCCAGCAGCCAAGAAAGTACCGGCAGCCTCAACACCGGGGAGCTGTTTTTT
CASSQESTGSLNTGELFF
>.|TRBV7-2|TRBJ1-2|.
TGTGCCAGCAGCTTGCCGGGAGATGGCTACACCTTC
CASSLPGDGYTF
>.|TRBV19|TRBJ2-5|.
TGTGCCAGTAGTCCCCCTAAGGCCGGCCAGGCCGCTACCCAGTACTTC
CASSPPKAGQAATQYF
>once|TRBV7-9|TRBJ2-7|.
TGTGCCAGCAGCTTAGGGGGGGTTGGCTACGAGCAGTACTTC
CASSLGGVGYEQYF
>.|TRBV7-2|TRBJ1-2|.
TGTGCCAGCAGTACAGGTTTGGCTAACTATGGCTACACCTTC
CASSTGLANYGYTF
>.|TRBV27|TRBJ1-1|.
TGTGCCAGCAGTTTATATCAGGTCACTGAAGCTTTCTTT
CASSLYQVTEAFF
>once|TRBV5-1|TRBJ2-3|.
TGCGCCAGCAGCTTCGGGGGACCCACAGATACGCAGTATTTT
CASSFGGPTDTQYF
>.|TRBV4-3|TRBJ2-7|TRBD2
TGCGCCAGCAGCCAGAACCTAGCGGGAACCTCCTACGAGCAGTACTTC
CASSQNLAGTSYEQYF
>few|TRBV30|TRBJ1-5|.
TGTGCCTGGAGTGTAGGTCAGCCCCAGCATTTT
CAWSVGQPQHF
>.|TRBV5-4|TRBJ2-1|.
TGTGCCAGCGGACGGACCGTCAACTCCTACAATGAGCAGTTCTTC
CASGRTVNSYNEQFF
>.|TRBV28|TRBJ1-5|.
TGTGCCAGCAGGACGAGGTTTGGCAATCAGCCCCAGCATTTT
CASRTRFGNQPQHF
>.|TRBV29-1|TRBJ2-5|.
TGCAGCGTTGAGTTACAGGGTGGGTCTGAGACCCAGTACTTC
CSVELQGGSETQYF
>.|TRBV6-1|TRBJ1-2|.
TGTGCCAGCAGTGAAGGGGGAGGGAAGTATGGCTACACCTTC
CASSEGGGKYGYTF
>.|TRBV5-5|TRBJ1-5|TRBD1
TGTGCCAGCAGCTTGGGGCCCACAGGGGGAGGGAATCAGCCCCAGCATTTT
CASSLGPTGGGNQPQHF
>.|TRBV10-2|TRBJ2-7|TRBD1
TGCGCCAGCAGTACCGGGACAGGGTTCTACGAGCAGTACTTC
CASSTGTGFYEQYF
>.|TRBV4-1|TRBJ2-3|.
TGCGCCAGCAGCCTAGGGAGAGTGGCAGATACGCAGTATTTT
CASSLGRVADTQYF